The 8 T cell receptor beta chains below were found in one sample sequenced in a study of shared clonotypes between healthy human individuals. Profiling relied on immunoSEQ multiplex PCR, and the TCRdb table lists in-frame clones only, not all of them. This repertoire shows around 2.3 million clones, under 97% found once; its top ten account for around 0.13%. Sequenced input: naive CD4+ T cells sorted from blood. Subset: CD45RA+ positively selected. The source of these receptors is a man aged 18-30 years in good health.

The genes are TRBV19 and TRBJ2-3; unclear D gene. This CDR3 comprises 16 residues. Germline assignment: CDR1 LNHDA and CDR2 SQIVND (reference sequence). The V gene lost 4 bases and the J gene lost 3 bases, with 17 bases spanning the gap. This CDR3 is CASSTQLPSRTDTQYF. As DNA, the CDR3 is TGTGCCAGTAGTACTCAACTCCCATCCAGGACAGATACGCAGTATTTT.

This rearrangement joins TRBV15 to TRBJ2-7, with D perhaps matching TRBD1 (6 bases). CDR3 length equals 15 residues. CDR1 is LNHNV, CDR2 YYDKDF, per germline (reference sequence). V lost 3 bases to trimming and J lost 0 bases, with 12 bases between them. CDR3 amino acids: CATSSIRGHSYEQYF. The CDR3 DNA is TGTGCCACCAGCAGCATCAGGGGACACTCCTACGAGCAGTACTTC.

The CDR3 protein is CASSLDRGGSNYGYTF. CDR3 coding DNA: TGTGCCAGCAGCTTAGATCGAGGCGGCTCTAACTATGGCTACACCTTC. The chain carries TRBV11-2 and TRBJ1-2; no clear D. Deletions cut 0 bases from V and 0 bases from J, with 11 bases between. The V gene's germline CDR1 is SGHAT and CDR2 FQNNGV. The CDR3 is made up of 16 amino acids.

The genes are TRBV27 and TRBJ1-5, with 7 bases that match TRBD1. The CDR3 has 15 residues. Trimming took 8 bases from V and 3 from J; bases not matched to a gene: 10. Germline V lookup: CDR1 MNHEY, CDR2 SMNVEV (reference sequence). CDR3 nucleotide sequence: TGTGCCAGCTGGCAGGCAGGGGGGTTCAATCAGCCCCAGCATTTT. Its protein is CASWQAGGFNQPQHF.

This clone was recorded only once. The chain carries TRBV6-4 and TRBJ1-6; D is uncertain. There are 14 residues in the CDR3. Germline lookup yields CDR1 MRHNA and CDR2 SNTAGT. The ends were cut back, 4 bases at V and 4 bases at J, with 8 bases in the middle. The CDR3 loop reads CASSASAYNSPLHF. CDR3 DNA sequence: TGTGCCAGCAGTGCGTCAGCATATAATTCACCCCTCCACTTT.

This chain connects TRBV7-2 to TRBJ2-3, with 12 bases identical to TRBD2. This CDR3 has 15 amino acids. CDR1 and CDR2 (germline): SGHTA, FQGNSA. V shed 5 bases, J shed 4 bases, and the junction held 4 bases outside the gene matches. The CDR3 region is CASSPRTSGADTQYF. DNA for the CDR3: TGTGCCAGCAGCCCGAGGACTAGCGGGGCAGATACGCAGTATTTT.

This chain uses TRBV6-1 with TRBJ2-3, with TRBD1 as a possible D gene (6 bases). V lost 8 bases to trimming and J lost 10 bases, with 16 bases between them. Looked up from germline, CDR1 is MNHNS and CDR2 is SASEGT. The CDR3 extends over 12 amino acids. The CDR3 nucleotides read TGTGCCAGCGGGACACTTTCTGGTGCGCAGTATTTT. Residues: CASGTLSGAQYF.

Concerning this clone: The sample contains more than one DNA sequence encoding this CDR3. The rearrangement uses TRBV7-3 and TRBJ2-7, with D perhaps matching TRBD2 (6 bases). This CDR3 region has 13 residues. Germline V gene lookup returns CDR1 SGHTA and CDR2 FQGTGA. Trimming pared 1 base from V and 5 bases from J, leaving 9 bases between. Here the CDR3 DNA reads TGTGCCAGCAGCTTAAGTCGGGGGAACGAGCAGTACTTC. The encoded protein is CASSLSRGNEQYF.